Described below is a single TCR beta chain sequence and its context. The method was immunoSEQ multiplex PCR; TCRdb's version includes in-frame clones alone and lacks a portion of them. Among more than 75,000 clones listed, roughly nine tenths were seen once. The CDR3 length is 12 residues. Germline V CDR1 and CDR2: GTSNPN, SVGIG (reference sequence). The V gene lost 3 bases and the J gene lost 1 base, with 3 bases spanning the gap. The data belong to a study of blood T cell repertoires in COVID-19. Whole-study context: Acute and convalescent COVID-19 samples came from the United States, Italy and Spain. In each case, the material was cDNA or gDNA derived from T cells, B-cell-depleted T cells, or PBMCs.

The sample taken for sequencing was peripheral blood. This clonotype was sampled from a man aged 50-59 years with COVID-19, enrolled during active disease. The chain is built from TRBV30 and TRBJ2-2, with D hard to call. The CDR3 here is CAWSQNTGELFF. The DNA for the CDR3 is TGTGCCTGGAGCCAGAACACCGGGGAGCTGTTTTTT.